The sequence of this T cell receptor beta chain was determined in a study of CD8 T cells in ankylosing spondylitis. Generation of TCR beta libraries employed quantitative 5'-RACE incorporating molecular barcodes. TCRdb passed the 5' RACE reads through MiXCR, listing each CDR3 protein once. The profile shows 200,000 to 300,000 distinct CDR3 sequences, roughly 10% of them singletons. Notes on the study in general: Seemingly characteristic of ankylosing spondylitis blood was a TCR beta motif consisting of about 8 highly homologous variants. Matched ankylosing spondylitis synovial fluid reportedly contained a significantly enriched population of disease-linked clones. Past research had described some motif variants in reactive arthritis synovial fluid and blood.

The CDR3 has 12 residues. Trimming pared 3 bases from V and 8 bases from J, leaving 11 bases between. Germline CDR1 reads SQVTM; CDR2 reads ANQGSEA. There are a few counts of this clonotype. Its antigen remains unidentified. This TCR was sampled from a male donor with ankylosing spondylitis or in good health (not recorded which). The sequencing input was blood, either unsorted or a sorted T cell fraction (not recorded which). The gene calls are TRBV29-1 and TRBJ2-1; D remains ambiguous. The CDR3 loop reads CSVDATSDEQFF. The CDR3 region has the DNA TGCAGCGTTGACGCTACATCGGATGAGCAGTTCTTC.